This TCR beta chain comes out of a study of regulatory T cells in long-lasting Graves disease. Time point described: newly diagnosed GD, antithyroid drugs for less than 3 months. The authors made the TCR library using RNA they extracted from PBMCs. The V end lost 8 bases, the J end lost 4 bases, and 9 bases lay between the germline ends. There are 12 residues in the CDR3. Germline-derived CDR1 and CDR2 are KGHSH and LQKENI. This clonotype was picked up many times. As yet, its antigen is unknown. Arm-PCR of CDR3 regions and iRepertoire HTBI primers were the basis on which TCR beta libraries were built. TCRdb re-called the multiplex PCR reads with MiXCR, one entry per CDR3 protein. There are about half a million distinct CDR3 sequences in the sample; around 13% occur only once, and 8.9% lies in the top ten. Study-wide findings and caveats: Persistent patients shared about 2,800 public clonotypes among themselves. Newly diagnosed patients shared fewer, at about a thousand. TRBV28 was favored in persistent disease, as were TRBJ1-2 and TRBJ2-5.

These records were also assigned to another study, of T cells in Graves' hyperthyroidism and ophthalmopathy. From that report: Ophthalmopathy could be told apart from stable hyperthyroidism with a 13 V-J model.

Sequences were derived from peripheral blood mononuclear cells (PBMCs), sampled at new diagnosis, from a patient treated with antithyroid drugs. The receptor comes from a woman younger than 45 with Graves disease. The chain employs TRBV18 and TRBJ2-1; D is undetermined. CDR3 protein: CASSPSYNEQFF. The CDR3, as DNA: TGTGCCAGCAGTCCGTCATACAATGAGCAGTTCTTC.